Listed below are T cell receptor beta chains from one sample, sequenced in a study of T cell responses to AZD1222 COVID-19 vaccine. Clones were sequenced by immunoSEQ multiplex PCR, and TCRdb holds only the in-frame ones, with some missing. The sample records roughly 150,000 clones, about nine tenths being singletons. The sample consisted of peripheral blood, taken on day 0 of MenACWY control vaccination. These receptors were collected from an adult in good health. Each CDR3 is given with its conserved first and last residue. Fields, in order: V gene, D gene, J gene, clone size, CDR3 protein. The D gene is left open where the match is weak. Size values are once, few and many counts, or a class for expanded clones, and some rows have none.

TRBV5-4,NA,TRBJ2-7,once,CASSLSPGVTYEQYF
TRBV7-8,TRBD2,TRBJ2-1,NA,CASSLTPGLHNEQFF
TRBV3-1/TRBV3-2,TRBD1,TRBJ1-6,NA,CASSQDAGGNSNSPLHF
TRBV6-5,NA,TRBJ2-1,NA,CASFRAPSYNEQFF
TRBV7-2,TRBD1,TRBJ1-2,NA,CASSDGTGQNYGYTF
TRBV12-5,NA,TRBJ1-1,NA,CASGLQGNTEAFF
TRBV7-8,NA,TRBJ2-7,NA,CASSLHSYEQYF
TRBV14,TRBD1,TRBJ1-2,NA,CASSQQTGGGYTF
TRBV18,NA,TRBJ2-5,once,CASSPAEETQYF
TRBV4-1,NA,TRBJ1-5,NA,CASSQGVPRGPQHF
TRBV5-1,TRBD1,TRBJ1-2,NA,CASRRQGTVAYGYTF
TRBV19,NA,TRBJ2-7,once,CASRIREGSYEQYF
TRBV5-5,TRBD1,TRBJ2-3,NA,CASSTTGVADTQYF
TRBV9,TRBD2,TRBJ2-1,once,CASSVVTSGMVDEQFF
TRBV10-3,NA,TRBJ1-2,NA,CASSGRIGVYGYTF
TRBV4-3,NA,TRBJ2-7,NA,CASSHVGQGPYEQYF
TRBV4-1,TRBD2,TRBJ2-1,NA,CASSLTSGGRDEQFF
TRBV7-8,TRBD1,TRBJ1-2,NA,CASTPIQGAPGYTF
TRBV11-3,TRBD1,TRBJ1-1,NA,CASSTTQGTRNTEAFF
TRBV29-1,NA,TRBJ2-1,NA,CSVAGPRPGASGNEQFF
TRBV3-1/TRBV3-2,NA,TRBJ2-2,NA,CASSRVAGTSGELFF
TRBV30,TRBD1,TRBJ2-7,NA,CAWGQGSTYEQYF
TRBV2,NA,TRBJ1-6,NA,CASSLDSYNSPLHF
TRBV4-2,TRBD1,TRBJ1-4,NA,CASSPPGQHLEKLFF
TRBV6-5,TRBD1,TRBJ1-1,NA,CASSSVTGAMNTEAFF
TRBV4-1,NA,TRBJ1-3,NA,CASSQGRAPGNTIYF
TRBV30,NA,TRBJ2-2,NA,CAWSPTRIGVYGELFF
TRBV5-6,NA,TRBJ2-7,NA,CASSRRRGSYEQYF
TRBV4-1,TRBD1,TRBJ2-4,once,CASSQPPLTRRDRVEDIQYF
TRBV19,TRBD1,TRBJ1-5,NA,CASSTRDSFNQPQHF
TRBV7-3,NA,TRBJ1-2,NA,CASCADGGNYGYTF
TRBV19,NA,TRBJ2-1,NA,CASSSVYGSYNEQFF
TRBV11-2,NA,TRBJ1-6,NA,CASSLKTVPYNSPLHF
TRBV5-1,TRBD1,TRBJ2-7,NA,CASRWTGANEQYF
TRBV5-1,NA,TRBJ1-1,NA,CASSLEGRGGWEAFF
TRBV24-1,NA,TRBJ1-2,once,CATTDRQNNYGYTF
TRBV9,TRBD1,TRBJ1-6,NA,CASSSRTGGSPLHF
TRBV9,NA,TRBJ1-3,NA,CASSVRGNSGNTIYF
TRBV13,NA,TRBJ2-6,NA,CASSRNFDKGVLSGANVLTF
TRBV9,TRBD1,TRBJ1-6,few,CASSDRQGNSPLHF